This T cell receptor beta chain was sequenced during a study of T cells in Graves' hyperthyroidism and ophthalmopathy. Study details: At the time of initial diagnosis and before any treatment, peripheral blood was collected. Notes on the study in general: Appearing also in blood were most of the thyroid clonotypes expanded above 0.001.

Criteria for exclusion of patients were uncontrolled infection, other autoimmune disease, pregnancy or lactation. PBMCs were obtained from about 9 ml fresh peripheral blood. The V gene lost 2 bases and the J gene lost 4 bases, with 24 bases spanning the gap. The CDR3 loop spans 19 amino acids. CDR1 and CDR2 from the germline V gene are MGHRA and YSYEKL. This clonotype appeared a single time. Its target is unknown. What was amplified from RNA transcripts were TCR beta CDR3 regions. Carried out on the TCR CDR3, a first-round RT-PCR used the HTBI primer set. Using its own MiXCR run on the multiplex PCR reads, TCRdb lists one record per CDR3 protein. The data contain approximately 600,000 distinct CDR3 sequences, about a sixth of them singletons.

The sample taken for sequencing was blood. The source is a woman aged 30 to 39 with Graves' hyperthyroidism. This chain joins TRBV4-1 and TRBJ1-3, with D tentatively TRBD1 (6 bases). CDR3 in DNA: TGCGCCAGCAGCCAATCCCGTACAGGGTGGTCATCGCCGGGAAACACCATATATTTT. This gives the protein CASSQSRTGWSSPGNTIYF.